The 11 T cell receptor beta chains below all came from one sample that was sequenced in a study of T cell repertoires in cytomegalovirus infection. TCRdb processed the reads anew with MiXCR; each CDR3 protein has one entry. The table shows about 160,000 distinct CDR3 sequences, with over 15% occurring only once. Sequenced material: CD8+ T cells from PBMCs. The receptors stem from a human donor in good health (CMV status not recorded). Some clones in this sample may be carry-over from other donors' samples.

CDR3 amino acids: CASSLEGRGPYEQYF. The DNA for the CDR3 is TGTGCCAGCAGCTTAGAGGGCAGGGGGCCCTACGAGCAGTACTTC. The genes are TRBV7-9 and TRBJ2-7, with 8 bases identical to TRBD1. The CDR3 runs to 15 residues. CDR1 and CDR2 (germline): SEHNR, FQNEAQ (reference sequence). The junction had 4 bases not matched to a gene; V was cut back by 1 base and J by 2 bases.

This chain joins TRBV5-1 and TRBJ2-1; 15 positions match TRBD2. CDR3 length: 18 residues. J was trimmed by 1 base and V by 4 bases; bases with no gene match: 6. Germline CDR1 reads SGHRS; CDR2 reads YFSETQ. DNA for the CDR3: TGCGCCAGCAGCAGAGGGACTAGCGGGGGGCGATCCTACAATGAGCAGTTCTTC. Residues: CASSRGTSGGRSYNEQFF.

This rearrangement joins TRBV6-5 to TRBJ2-1; possibly TRBD1 for D (6 bases). The CDR3 totals 12 residues. Germline loops: CDR1 MNHEY, CDR2 SVGAGI. V lost 6 bases to trimming and J lost 6 bases, with 9 bases between them. CDR3 DNA: TGTGCCAGCAGCCAGGGGCCCAATGAGCAGTTCTTC. It encodes CASSQGPNEQFF.

This chain joins TRBV11-2 and TRBJ2-1; D might be TRBD2 (5 bases). Germline CDR1 is SGHAT and CDR2 is FQNNGV. V was clipped by 5 bases and J by 5 bases, with 19 bases between them. There are 16 residues in the CDR3. CDR3 in DNA: TGTGCCAGCAGCCCATGGCATCGGGAAAAACACAATGAGCAGTTCTTC. This encodes CASSPWHREKHNEQFF.

The chain carries TRBV7-2 and TRBJ2-7, with 7 bases identical to TRBD2. Germline V gene lookup returns CDR1 SGHTA and CDR2 FQGNSA. This CDR3 has 15 amino acids. V lost 3 bases, J lost 4 bases, and 9 bases stayed unmatched. Here the CDR3 DNA reads TGTGCCAGCAGCTTTAGTAGTTTGGGAGGGTACGAGCAGTACTTC. This encodes CASSFSSLGGYEQYF.

This chain uses TRBV6-5 with TRBJ2-2, with TRBD2 matching over 10 bases. Germline values: CDR1 MNHEY, CDR2 SVGAGI. This CDR3 region has 15 residues. The junction had 8 bases not matched to a gene; V was cut back by 8 bases and J by 5 bases. The CDR3 loop reads CASLPAGGPTGELFF. DNA for the CDR3: TGTGCCAGCCTGCCAGCGGGAGGGCCAACCGGGGAGCTGTTTTTT.

This clonotype has a handful of counts. The chain employs TRBV9 and TRBJ2-6, with D perhaps given as TRBD1 or TRBD2 (6 bases each). The CDR3 has 19 amino acids. CDR1 SGDLS and CDR2 YYNGEE come from the germline V gene. With 7 bases removed from V and 0 bases from J, the gap between germline ends came to 23 bases. In DNA, the CDR3 is TGTGCCAGCCGGGACGGTATGAGGAGGGGGACCTCTGGGGCCAACGTCCTGACTTTC. Translating gives CASRDGMRRGTSGANVLTF.

This clonotype was detected a few times. V is TRBV10-3 and J is TRBJ2-1; 8 bases line up with TRBD2. With 6 bases clipped from V and 5 bases from J, the junction kept 9 bases outside the gene matches. Germline CDR1 and CDR2: ENHRY and SYGVKD. The CDR3 spans 15 residues. CDR3: CAIRPERGKDNEQFF. CDR3 DNA: TGTGCCATCAGACCTGAGCGGGGGAAGGACAATGAGCAGTTCTTC.

The chain uses TRBV7-2 and TRBJ2-5; 10 bases match TRBD2. With 1 base clipped from V and 4 bases from J, the junction kept 3 bases outside the gene matches. The CDR3 is made up of 15 amino acids. CDR1 is SGHTA, CDR2 FQGNSA, per germline. The CDR3 sequence is CASSLEAGGGETQYF. CDR3 bases: TGTGCCAGCAGCTTAGAAGCGGGGGGGGGAGAGACCCAGTACTTC. The variable domain in full, completed from reference TRBV7-2 and TRBJ2-5, reads GAGVSQSPSNKVTEKGKDVELRCDPISGHTALYWYRQSLGQGLEFLIYFQGNSAPDKSGLPSDRFSAERTGGSVSTLTIQRTQQEDSAVYLCASSLEAGGGETQYFGPGTRLLVL.

In this sample, this clonotype turned up a few times. The chain couples TRBV7-2 to TRBJ2-1; no clear D gene. CDR3 length: 14 amino acids. The V gene's germline CDR1 is SGHTA and CDR2 FQGNSA. V lost 1 base to trimming and J lost 7 bases, with 11 bases between them. In DNA form, the CDR3 reads TGTGCCAGCAGCTTAGAGAGATATGTGAATGAGCAGTTCTTC. Translating it yields CASSLERYVNEQFF. Combining the CDR3 with reference TRBV7-2 and TRBJ2-1 gives the whole variable domain GAGVSQSPSNKVTEKGKDVELRCDPISGHTALYWYRQSLGQGLEFLIYFQGNSAPDKSGLPSDRFSAERTGGSVSTLTIQRTQQEDSAVYLCASSLERYVNEQFFGPGTRLTVL.

This clonotype is classed as medium-sized (0.01 to 0.1%). J is TRBJ2-1 and V is TRBV7-9; no definite D call. CDR3 length: 14 residues. Per the germline V gene, CDR1 is SEHNR and CDR2 is FQNEAQ (reference sequence). The V end was cut by 5 bases, the J end by 12 bases, with 20 bases between. This CDR3 reads CASSPESESYSQFF. CDR3 in DNA: TGTGCCAGCAGCCCCGAATCGGAATCGTATTCGCAGTTCTTC.